The subject of this entry is one TCR beta chain. Its antigen is still unknown. This record comes from a study of T cells in localized non-small cell lung cancer. V lost 3 bases, J lost 4 bases, and 18 bases lay in between. CDR1 and CDR2 from the germline V gene are LNHNV and YYDKDF (reference sequence). The CDR3 length is 16 residues. General observations from the study: Adjacent uninvolved lung had the highest clonality, suggesting focused antigen responses. Increased T cell density in blood showed an association with longer overall survival.

Method: immunoSEQ multiplex PCR; TCRdb's copy keeps in-frame clones and lacks some. Altogether roughly 40,000 clones are present, about 86% being singletons, with the ten largest covering roughly 7.3%. This TCR was recovered from a male donor older than 55 with stage II lung adenocarcinoma. The starting material was peripheral blood mononuclear cells, obtained before any cancer treatment. The V gene is TRBV15, the J gene TRBJ1-1; TRBD1 might be the D (5 bases). CDR3 bases: TGTGCCACCAGCAGCCTTACTGAGACTCAGGGCACTGAAGCTTTCTTT. Amino acid sequence: CATSSLTETQGTEAFF.